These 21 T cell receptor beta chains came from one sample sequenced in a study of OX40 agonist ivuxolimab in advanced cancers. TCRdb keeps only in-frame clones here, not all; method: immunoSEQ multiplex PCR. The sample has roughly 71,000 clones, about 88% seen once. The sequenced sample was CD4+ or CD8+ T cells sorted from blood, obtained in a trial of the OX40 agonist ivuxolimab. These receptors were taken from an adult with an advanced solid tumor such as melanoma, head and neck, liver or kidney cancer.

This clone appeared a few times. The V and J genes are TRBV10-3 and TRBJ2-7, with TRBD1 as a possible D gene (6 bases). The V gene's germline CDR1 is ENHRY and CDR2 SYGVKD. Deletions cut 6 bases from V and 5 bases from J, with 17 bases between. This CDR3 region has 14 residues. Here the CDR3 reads CAISLGGEGDEQYF. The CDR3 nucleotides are TGTGCCATCAGCCTAGGGGGAGAGGGTGACGAGCAGTACTTC.

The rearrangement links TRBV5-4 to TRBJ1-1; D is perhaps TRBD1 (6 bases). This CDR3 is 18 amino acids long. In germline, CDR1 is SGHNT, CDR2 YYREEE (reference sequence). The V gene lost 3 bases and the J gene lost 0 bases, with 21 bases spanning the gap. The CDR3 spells CASSSPGLGGLMNTEAFF. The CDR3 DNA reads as TGTGCCAGCAGCTCCCCAGGGCTCGGGGGGCTTATGAACACTGAAGCTTTCTTT.

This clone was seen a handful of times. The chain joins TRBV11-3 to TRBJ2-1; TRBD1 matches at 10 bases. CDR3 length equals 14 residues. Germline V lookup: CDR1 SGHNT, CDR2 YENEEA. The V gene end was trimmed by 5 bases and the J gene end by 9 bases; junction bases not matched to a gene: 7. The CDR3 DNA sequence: TGTGCCAGCAGCCCTGACAGGGGGCAAGGTGAGCAGTTCTTC. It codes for CASSPDRGQGEQFF.

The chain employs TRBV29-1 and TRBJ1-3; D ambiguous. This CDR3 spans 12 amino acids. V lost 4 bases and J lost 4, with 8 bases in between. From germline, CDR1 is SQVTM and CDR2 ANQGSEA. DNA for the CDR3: TGCAGCGTTGTTGAGGCCGGAAACACCATATATTTT. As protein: CSVVEAGNTIYF.

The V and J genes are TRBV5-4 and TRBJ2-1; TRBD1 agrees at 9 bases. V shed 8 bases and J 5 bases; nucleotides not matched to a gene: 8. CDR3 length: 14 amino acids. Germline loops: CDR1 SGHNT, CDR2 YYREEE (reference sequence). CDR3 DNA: TGTGCCAGTATGGACAGGGGCGGTAACAATGAGCAGTTCTTC. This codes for CASMDRGGNNEQFF.

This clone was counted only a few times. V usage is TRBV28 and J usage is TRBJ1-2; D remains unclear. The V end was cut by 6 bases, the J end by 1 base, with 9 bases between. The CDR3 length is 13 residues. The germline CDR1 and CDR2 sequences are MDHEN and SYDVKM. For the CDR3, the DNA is TGTGCCAGCAGCCCCCACGGTAACTATGGCTACACCTTC. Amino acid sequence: CASSPHGNYGYTF.

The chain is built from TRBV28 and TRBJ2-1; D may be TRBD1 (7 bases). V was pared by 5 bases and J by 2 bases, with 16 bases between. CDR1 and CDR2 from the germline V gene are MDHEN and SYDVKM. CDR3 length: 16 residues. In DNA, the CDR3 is TGTGCCAGCAGTATCCGACAGGGAGGAACCTACAATGAGCAGTTCTTC. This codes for CASSIRQGGTYNEQFF.

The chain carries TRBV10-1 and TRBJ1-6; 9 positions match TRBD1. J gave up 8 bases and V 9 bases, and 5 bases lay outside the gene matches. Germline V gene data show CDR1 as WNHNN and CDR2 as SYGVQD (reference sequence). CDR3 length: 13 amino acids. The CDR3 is CARGQGGYSPLHF. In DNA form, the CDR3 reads TGCGCCAGGGGACAGGGAGGATATTCACCCCTCCACTTT.

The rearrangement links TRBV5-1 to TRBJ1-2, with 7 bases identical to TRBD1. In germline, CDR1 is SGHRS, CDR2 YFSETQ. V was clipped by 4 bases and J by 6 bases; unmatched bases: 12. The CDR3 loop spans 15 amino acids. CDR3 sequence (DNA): TGCGCCAGCAGCGCCTCCGGGACAGTTAAAAATGGCTACACCTTC. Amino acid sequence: CASSASGTVKNGYTF. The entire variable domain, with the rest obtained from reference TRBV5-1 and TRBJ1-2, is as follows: KAGVTQTPRYLIKTRGQQVTLSCSPISGHRSVSWYQQTPGQGLQFLFEYFSETQRNKGNFPGRFSGRQFSNSRSEMNVSTLELGDSALYLCASSASGTVKNGYTFGSGTRLTVV.

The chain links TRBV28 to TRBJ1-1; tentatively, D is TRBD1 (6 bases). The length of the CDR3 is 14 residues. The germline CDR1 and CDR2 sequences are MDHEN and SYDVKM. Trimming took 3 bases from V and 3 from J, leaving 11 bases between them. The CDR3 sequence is CASSFSDRDTEAFF. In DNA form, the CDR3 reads TGTGCCAGCAGTTTCTCGGACAGAGACACTGAAGCTTTCTTT.

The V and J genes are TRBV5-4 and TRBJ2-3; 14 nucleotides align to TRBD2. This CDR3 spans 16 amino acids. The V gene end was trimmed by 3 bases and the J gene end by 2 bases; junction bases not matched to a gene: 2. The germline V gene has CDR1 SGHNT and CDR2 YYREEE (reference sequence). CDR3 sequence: CASSWGLAGATDTQYF. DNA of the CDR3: TGTGCCAGCAGCTGGGGACTAGCGGGAGCCACAGATACGCAGTATTTT.

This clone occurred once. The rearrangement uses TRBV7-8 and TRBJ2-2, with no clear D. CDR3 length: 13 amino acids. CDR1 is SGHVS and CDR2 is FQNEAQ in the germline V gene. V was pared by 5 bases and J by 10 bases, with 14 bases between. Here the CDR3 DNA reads TGTGCCAGCAGCCCCCGCTGGTTTGAGGAGCTGTTTTTT. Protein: CASSPRWFEELFF.

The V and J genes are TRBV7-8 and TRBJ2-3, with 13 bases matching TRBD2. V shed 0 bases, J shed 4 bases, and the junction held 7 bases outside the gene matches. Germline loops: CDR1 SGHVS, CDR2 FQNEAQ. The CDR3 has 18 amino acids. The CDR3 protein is CASSLALLAGGPSDTQYF. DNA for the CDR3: TGTGCCAGCAGCTTAGCCCTACTAGCGGGAGGGCCCTCAGATACGCAGTATTTT. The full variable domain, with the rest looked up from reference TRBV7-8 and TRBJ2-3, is GAGVSQSPRYKVAKRGQDVALRCDPISGHVSLFWYQQALGQGPEFLTYFQNEAQLDKSGLPSDRFFAERPEGSVSTLKIQRTQQEDSAVYLCASSLALLAGGPSDTQYFGPGTRLTVL.

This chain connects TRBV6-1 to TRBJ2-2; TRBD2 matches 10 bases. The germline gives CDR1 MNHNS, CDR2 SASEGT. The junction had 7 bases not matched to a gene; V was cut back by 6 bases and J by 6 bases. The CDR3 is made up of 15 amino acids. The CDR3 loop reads CASSQAGGPPGELFF. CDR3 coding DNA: TGTGCCAGCAGCCAAGCGGGAGGGCCCCCCGGGGAGCTGTTTTTT.

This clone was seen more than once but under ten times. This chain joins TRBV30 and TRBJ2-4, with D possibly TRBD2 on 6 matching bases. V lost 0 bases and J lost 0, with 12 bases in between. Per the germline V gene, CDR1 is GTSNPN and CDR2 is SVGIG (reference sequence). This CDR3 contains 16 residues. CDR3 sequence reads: CAWSVRWGLAKNIQYF. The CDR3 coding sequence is TGTGCCTGGAGTGTACGGTGGGGACTAGCCAAAAACATTCAGTACTTC.

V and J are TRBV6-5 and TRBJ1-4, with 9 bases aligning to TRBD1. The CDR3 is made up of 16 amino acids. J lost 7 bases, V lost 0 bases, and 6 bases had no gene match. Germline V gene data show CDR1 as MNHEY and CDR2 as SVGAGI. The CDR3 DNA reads TGTGCCAGCAGTTACTCTTTCGACAGGGGGGGTGAAAAACTGTTTTTT. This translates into CASSYSFDRGGEKLFF.

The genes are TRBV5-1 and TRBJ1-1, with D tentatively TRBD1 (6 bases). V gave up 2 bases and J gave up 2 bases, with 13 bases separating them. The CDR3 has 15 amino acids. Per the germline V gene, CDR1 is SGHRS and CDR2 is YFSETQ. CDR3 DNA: TGCGCCAGCAGCTTAAGTGGACAGCCCAACACTGAAGCTTTCTTT. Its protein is CASSLSGQPNTEAFF.

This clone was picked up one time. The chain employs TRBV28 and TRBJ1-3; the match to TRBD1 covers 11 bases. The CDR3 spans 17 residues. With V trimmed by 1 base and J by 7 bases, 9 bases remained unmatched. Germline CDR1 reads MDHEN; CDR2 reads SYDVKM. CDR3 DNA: TGTGCCAGCAGTTTATCCCCCCGGACAGGGGGCTGGAACACCATATATTTT. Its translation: CASSLSPRTGGWNTIYF.

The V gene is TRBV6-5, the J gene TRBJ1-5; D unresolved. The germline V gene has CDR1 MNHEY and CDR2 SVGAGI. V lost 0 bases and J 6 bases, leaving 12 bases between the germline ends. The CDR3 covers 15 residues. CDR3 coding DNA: TGTGCCAGCAGTTACTCACGGGAGTGGGGTCAGCCCCAGCATTTT. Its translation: CASSYSREWGQPQHF.

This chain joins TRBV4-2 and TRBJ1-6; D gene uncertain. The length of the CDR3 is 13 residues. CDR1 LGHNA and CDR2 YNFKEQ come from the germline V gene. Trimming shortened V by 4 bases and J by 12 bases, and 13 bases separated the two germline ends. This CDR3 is CASSPTQDRPLHF. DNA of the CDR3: TGTGCCAGCAGCCCTACTCAAGACCGACCCCTCCACTTT.

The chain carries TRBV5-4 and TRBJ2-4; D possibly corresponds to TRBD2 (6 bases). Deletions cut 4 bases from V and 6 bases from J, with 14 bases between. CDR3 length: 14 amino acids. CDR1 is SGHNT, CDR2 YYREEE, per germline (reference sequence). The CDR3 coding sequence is TGTGCCAGCAGCCGGGGGACCGGTGGAAACATTCAGTACTTC. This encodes CASSRGTGGNIQYF.